This T cell receptor (beta chain) was observed in a study of blood T cell repertoires in COVID-19. The CDR3 sequence is 15 residues long. Per the germline V gene, CDR1 is LGHNA and CDR2 is YNFKEQ. The J segment lost 1 base and the V segment lost 4 bases, leaving 2 bases of the junction unmatched. Profiled with immunoSEQ multiplex PCR; TCRdb holds only in-frame clones, not every one. This sample yields more than 150,000 clones, of which more than 80% are seen a single time; around 10% belongs to the top ten. V gene TRBV4-2 combines with J gene TRBJ2-7, with 12 bases lining up with TRBD2. The material sequenced was peripheral blood. The TCR was taken from a woman of 80 years or more with COVID-19, enrolled during active disease. The CDR3 DNA follows: TGTGCCAGCAGCCTAGGGACTAGCGGGTCCTACGAGCAGTACTTC. It encodes CASSLGTSGSYEQYF.